This T cell receptor (beta chain) was sequenced for a study of cytomegalovirus exposure and HLA in healthy donors. Sequenced by immunoSEQ multiplex PCR; TCRdb stores in-frame clones only, minus some. The sample gives about 170,000 clones, about nine tenths of which show up once; 4% to 5% is in the top ten. Trimming took 7 bases from V and 1 from J; bases not matched to a gene: 11. Germline V lookup: CDR1 SGHRS, CDR2 YFSETQ. The CDR3 contains 16 residues. The receptor's source is a man aged 18 to 35 in good health and CMV-seropositive. Specimen: PBMCs. V is TRBV5-1 and J is TRBJ2-5, with 9 bases aligning to TRBD1. The CDR3, as DNA: TGCGCCAGCCGTGGGGGGACAGGGAGCCTCCAAGAGACCCAGTACTTC. It yields the protein CASRGGTGSLQETQYF.